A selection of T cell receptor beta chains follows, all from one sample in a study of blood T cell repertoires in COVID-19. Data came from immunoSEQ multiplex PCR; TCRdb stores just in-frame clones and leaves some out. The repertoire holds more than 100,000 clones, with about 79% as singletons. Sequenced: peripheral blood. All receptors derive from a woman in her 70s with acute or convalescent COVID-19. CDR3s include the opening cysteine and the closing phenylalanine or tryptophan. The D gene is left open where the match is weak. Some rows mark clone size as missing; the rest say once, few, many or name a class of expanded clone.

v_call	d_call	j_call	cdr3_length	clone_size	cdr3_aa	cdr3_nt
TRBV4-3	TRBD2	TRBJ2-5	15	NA	CASSRGRGSQETQYF	TGCGCCAGCAGCCGCGGGCGGGGGTCGCAGGAGACCCAGTACTTC
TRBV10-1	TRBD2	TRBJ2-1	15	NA	CASSDTSGGSGEQFF	TGCGCCAGCAGTGATACTAGCGGGGGGTCTGGTGAGCAGTTCTTC
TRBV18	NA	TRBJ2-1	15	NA	CASSPPVAVGNEQFF	TGTGCCAGCTCACCGCCCGTAGCGGTGGGCAATGAGCAGTTCTTC
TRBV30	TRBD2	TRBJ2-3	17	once	CAWSVRTSGVVGDTQYF	TGTGCCTGGAGTGTCCGGACTAGCGGGGTGGTAGGAGATACGCAGTATTTT
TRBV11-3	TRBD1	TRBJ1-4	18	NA	CASSLRFFGQAFNEKLFF	TGTGCCAGCAGCCTTAGGTTCTTTGGACAGGCATTTAATGAAAAACTGTTTTTT
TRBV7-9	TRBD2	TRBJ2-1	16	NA	CASSSSSGGAYNEQFF	TGTGCCAGCAGCTCGTCTAGCGGGGGGGCCTACAATGAGCAGTTCTTC
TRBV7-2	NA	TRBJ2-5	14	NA	CASSLGSRQETQYF	TGTGCCAGCAGCTTAGGATCCAGACAAGAGACCCAGTACTTC
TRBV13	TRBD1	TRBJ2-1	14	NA	CASSIDRVVHEQFF	TGTGCCAGCAGCATAGACAGGGTAGTTCATGAGCAGTTCTTC
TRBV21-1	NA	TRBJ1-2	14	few	CASSKPRGEDGYTF	TGTGCCAGCAGCAAACCCAGGGGAGAGGATGGCTACACCTTC
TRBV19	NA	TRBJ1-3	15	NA	CASSIGGNSGNTIYF	TGTGCCAGTAGTATTGGAGGGAACTCTGGAAACACCATATATTTT
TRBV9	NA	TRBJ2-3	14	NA	CASRRDGSTDTQYF	TGTGCCAGCCGGAGGGACGGTAGCACAGATACGCAGTATTTT
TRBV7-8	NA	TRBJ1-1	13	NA	CASSSDRLGEAFF	TGTGCCAGCAGTTCCGACAGGCTCGGGGAAGCTTTCTTT
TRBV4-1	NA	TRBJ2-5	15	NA	CASSQPRQHQETQYF	TGCGCCAGCAGCCAGCCAAGACAGCATCAAGAGACCCAGTACTTC
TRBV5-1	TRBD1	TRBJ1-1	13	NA	CASSLQGWTEAFF	TGCGCCAGCAGCTTACAGGGGTGGACTGAAGCTTTCTTT
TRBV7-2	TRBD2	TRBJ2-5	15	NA	CASSTTSGGQETQYF	TGTGCCAGCAGTACGACTAGCGGGGGGCAAGAGACCCAGTACTTC
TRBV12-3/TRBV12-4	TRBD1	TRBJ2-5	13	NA	CASRGQLQETQYF	TGTGCCAGCAGGGGACAGCTCCAAGAGACCCAGTACTTC
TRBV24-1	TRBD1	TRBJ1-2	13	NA	CATSDLGGRGYTF	TGTGCCACCAGTGACCTAGGGGGCCGTGGCTACACCTTC
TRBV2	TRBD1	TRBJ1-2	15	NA	CASNLGQGGGYGYTF	TGTGCCAGCAATCTTGGACAGGGCGGAGGCTATGGCTACACCTTC
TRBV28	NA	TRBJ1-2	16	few	CASSPPTGLGAYGYTF	TGTGCCAGCAGTCCCCCTACAGGGCTTGGGGCCTATGGCTACACCTTC
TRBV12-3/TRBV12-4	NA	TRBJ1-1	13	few	CASSLASGITAFF	TGTGCCAGCAGTTTAGCTTCAGGTATAACGGCTTTCTTT
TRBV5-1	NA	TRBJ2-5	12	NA	CASSLELETQYF	TGCGCCAGCAGCTTGGAGCTCGAGACCCAGTACTTC
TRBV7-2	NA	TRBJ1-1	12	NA	CASSRVGTEAFF	TGTGCCAGCAGCCGGGTTGGCACTGAAGCTTTCTTT
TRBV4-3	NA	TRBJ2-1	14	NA	CASSLQSQYNEQFF	TGCGCCAGCAGCCTTCAGTCCCAGTACAATGAGCAGTTCTTC
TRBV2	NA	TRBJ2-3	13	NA	CASKEGRTDTQYF	TGTGCCAGCAAAGAGGGCAGGACAGATACGCAGTATTTT
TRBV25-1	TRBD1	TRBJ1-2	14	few	CASSIGQGLEGYTF	TGTGCCAGCAGTATTGGACAGGGGTTAGAAGGCTACACCTTC
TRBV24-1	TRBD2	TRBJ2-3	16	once	CATSDPLAGSPDTQYF	TGTGCCACCAGTGACCCATTAGCGGGGAGTCCAGATACGCAGTATTTT
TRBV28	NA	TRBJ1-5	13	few	CASTWGDNQPQHF	TGTGCCAGCACCTGGGGGGACAATCAGCCCCAGCATTTT
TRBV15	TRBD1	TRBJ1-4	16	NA	CATSRDPTGGYEKLFF	TGTGCCACCAGCAGAGATCCGACAGGGGGGTATGAAAAACTGTTTTTT
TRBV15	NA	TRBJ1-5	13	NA	CATSGGWDQPQHF	TGTGCCACCAGCGGGGGGTGGGATCAGCCCCAGCATTTT
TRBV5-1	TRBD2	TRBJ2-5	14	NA	CASRLAGVRETQYF	TGCGCCAGCCGACTAGCGGGGGTGAGAGAGACCCAGTACTTC
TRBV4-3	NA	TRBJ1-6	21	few	CASSQDRRVQGSSSYNSPLHF	TGCGCCAGCAGCCAAGATCGGAGAGTGCAGGGCAGCAGCTCCTATAATTCACCCCTCCACTTT
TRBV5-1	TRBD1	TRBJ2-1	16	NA	CASSLEGWTGDNEQFF	TGCGCCAGCAGCCTCGAGGGTTGGACAGGGGACAATGAGCAGTTCTTC
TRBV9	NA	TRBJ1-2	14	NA	CASSATGYLDGYTF	TGTGCCAGCAGCGCTACAGGGTATCTTGATGGCTACACCTTC